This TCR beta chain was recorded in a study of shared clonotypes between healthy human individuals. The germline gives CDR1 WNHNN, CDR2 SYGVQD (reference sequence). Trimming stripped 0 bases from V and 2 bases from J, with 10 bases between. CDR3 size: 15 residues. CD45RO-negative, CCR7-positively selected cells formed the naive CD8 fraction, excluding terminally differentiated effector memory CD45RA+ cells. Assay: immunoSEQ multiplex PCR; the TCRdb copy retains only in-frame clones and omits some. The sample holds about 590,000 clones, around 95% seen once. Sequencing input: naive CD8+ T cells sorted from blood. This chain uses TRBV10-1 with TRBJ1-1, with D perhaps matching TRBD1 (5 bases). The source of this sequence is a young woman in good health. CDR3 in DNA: TGCGCCAGCAGTGAGTCAAGGGGTGGAAACACTGAAGCTTTCTTT. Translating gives CASSESRGGNTEAFF.